This paragraph covers one T cell receptor beta chain sequence. The antigen is unknown. This record comes from a study of cytomegalovirus exposure and HLA in healthy donors. Overall study context: Sequencing of some 190 million T cells in an earlier analysis found under 120 million unique TCR beta sequences.

V trimming: 0 bases; J trimming: 4 bases; junction bases outside the gene matches: 9. Germline assignment: CDR1 LNHNV and CDR2 YYDKDF (reference sequence). The CDR3 consists of 18 residues. The PCR made use of 60 Vbeta and 13 Jbeta primers. Libraries were prepared by immunoSEQ multiplex PCR; TCRdb keeps only in-frame clonotypes and omits some of them. There are around 120,000 clones in the sample; around 80% occur only once, and roughly 2.5% lies in the top ten. Whole-study findings and limits: When analyzed later, the rates of TCR association showed variation by HLA locus, with DRB1 the most and HLA-C the fewest.

The chain joins TRBV15 to TRBJ2-3; TRBD2 matches 11 bases. The clonotype was recovered from a man between 45 and 60 years old in good health and CMV-seronegative. Sequences were obtained from PBMCs. The CDR3 reads CATSRDLHSGGAADTQYF. CDR3 nucleotides: TGTGCCACCAGCAGAGATCTCCATAGCGGGGGGGCCGCAGATACGCAGTATTTT.